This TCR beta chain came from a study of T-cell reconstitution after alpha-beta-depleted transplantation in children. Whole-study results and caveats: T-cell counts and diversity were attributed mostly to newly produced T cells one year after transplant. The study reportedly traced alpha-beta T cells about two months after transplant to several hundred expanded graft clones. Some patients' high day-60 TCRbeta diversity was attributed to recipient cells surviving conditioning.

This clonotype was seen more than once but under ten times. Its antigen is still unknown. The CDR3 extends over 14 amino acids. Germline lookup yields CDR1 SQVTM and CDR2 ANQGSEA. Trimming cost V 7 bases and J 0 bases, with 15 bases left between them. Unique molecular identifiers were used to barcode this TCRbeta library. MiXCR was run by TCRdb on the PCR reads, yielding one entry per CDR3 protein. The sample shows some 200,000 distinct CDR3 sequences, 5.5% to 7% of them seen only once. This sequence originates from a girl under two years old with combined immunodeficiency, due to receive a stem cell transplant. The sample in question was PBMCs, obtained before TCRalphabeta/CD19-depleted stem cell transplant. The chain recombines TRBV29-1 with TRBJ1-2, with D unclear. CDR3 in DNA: TGCAGCGCCGGGGTGGGGAATCCTAACTATGGCTACACCTTC. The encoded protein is CSAGVGNPNYGYTF.